The 30 T cell receptor beta chains below come from one sample, sequenced in a study of OX40 agonist ivuxolimab in advanced cancers. Sequencing used immunoSEQ multiplex PCR; TCRdb keeps in-frame clones, though not all of them. The table records around 100,000 clones, 75% to 95% of them present only once. The sequencing here drew on CD4+ or CD8+ T cells sorted from blood, taken in a trial of the OX40 agonist ivuxolimab. Every receptor here comes from an adult with an advanced solid tumor such as melanoma, head and neck, liver or kidney cancer.

This sequence joins TRBV19 and TRBJ1-5; TRBD1 is a possible D gene (6 bases). Germline values: CDR1 LNHDA, CDR2 SQIVND (reference sequence). V was cut by 9 bases and J by 2 bases, with 11 bases left in between. This CDR3 contains 13 residues. The DNA for the CDR3 is TGTGCCAGGGGACAAGTTCGCAATCAGCCCCAGCATTTT. Translated: CARGQVRNQPQHF. The entire variable domain, with the rest obtained from reference TRBV19 and TRBJ1-5, is as follows: DGGITQSPKYLFRKEGQNVTLSCEQNLNHDAMYWYRQDPGQGLRLIYYSQIVNDFQKGDIAEGYSVSREKKESFPLTVTSAQKNPTAFYLCARGQVRNQPQHFGDGTRLSIL.

This clone was seen just once. The gene calls are TRBV7-2 and TRBJ2-1; D is ambiguous. This CDR3 contains 13 residues. Trimming stripped 5 bases from V and 5 bases from J, with 10 bases between. The germline gives CDR1 SGHTA, CDR2 FQGNSA. CDR3 nucleotides: TGTGCCAGCAGCGACCGGAACAACAATGAGCAGTTCTTC. Translated: CASSDRNNNEQFF. The complete variable domain, with remaining parts taken from reference TRBV7-2 and TRBJ2-1, reads GAGVSQSPSNKVTEKGKDVELRCDPISGHTALYWYRQSLGQGLEFLIYFQGNSAPDKSGLPSDRFSAERTGGSVSTLTIQRTQQEDSAVYLCASSDRNNNEQFFGPGTRLTVL.

This sequence joins TRBV10-3 and TRBJ2-1; TRBD2 aligns across 8 bases. V lost 0 bases and J lost 0; bases outside the gene matches: 13. Germline V lookup: CDR1 ENHRY, CDR2 SYGVKD. The CDR3 length is 20 residues. CDR3 sequence (DNA): TGTGCCATCAGTGAGTCCTCAATTCCCAGCGGGAGAAGCTCCTACAATGAGCAGTTCTTC. This translates into CAISESSIPSGRSSYNEQFF.

The CDR3 nucleotides are TGTGCCAGCAGTGGACAGGGGTGGATTAACCCTTCACAGTACTTC. This encodes CASSGQGWINPSQYF. The V gene is TRBV25-1, the J gene TRBJ2-7; 8 positions match TRBD1. The CDR3 contains 15 residues. Per germline, CDR1 MGHDK and CDR2 SYGVNS. Trimming removed 4 bases from V and 10 bases from J; junction bases left unmatched: 15.

The V and J genes are TRBV27 and TRBJ2-5; D is ambiguous. CDR3 length: 13 residues. Germline-derived CDR1 and CDR2 are MNHEY and SMNVEV (reference sequence). Trimming left V 6 bases short and J 0 bases short, with 8 bases between. CDR3 nucleotide sequence: TGTGCCAGCAGCCCCTTAGACCAAGAGACCCAGTACTTC. Encoded protein: CASSPLDQETQYF.

V and J are TRBV6-4 and TRBJ2-5; 12 bases are shared with TRBD2. Per germline, CDR1 MRHNA and CDR2 SNTAGT. The junction had 4 bases not matched to a gene; V was cut back by 6 bases and J by 2 bases. This CDR3 is built from 15 residues. In nucleotides, the CDR3 is TGTGCCAGCAGCGGACTAGCGGGGCCGCAAGAGACCCAGTACTTC. Amino acids: CASSGLAGPQETQYF.

The chain links TRBV5-1 to TRBJ2-7; 7 bases map to TRBD1. Germline V gene lookup returns CDR1 SGHRS and CDR2 YFSETQ. This CDR3 is 12 amino acids long. V trimming: 2 bases; J trimming: 5 bases; junction bases outside the gene matches: 1. The CDR3: CASSFQGDEQYF. DNA of the CDR3: TGCGCCAGCAGCTTTCAGGGGGACGAGCAGTACTTC. The whole variable domain, filled in from reference TRBV5-1 and TRBJ2-7, reads KAGVTQTPRYLIKTRGQQVTLSCSPISGHRSVSWYQQTPGQGLQFLFEYFSETQRNKGNFPGRFSGRQFSNSRSEMNVSTLELGDSALYLCASSFQGDEQYFGPGTRLTVT.

The rearrangement links TRBV11-2 to TRBJ2-7, with 7 nucleotides matching TRBD1. This CDR3 has 14 residues. Germline V gene sequence: CDR1 SGHAT, CDR2 FQNNGV. J lost 2 bases, V lost 5 bases, and 6 bases had no gene match. Here the CDR3 DNA reads TGTGCCAGCAGCAAGACAGGGCCCCCCTACGAGCAGTACTTC. This codes for CASSKTGPPYEQYF.

Written as DNA, the CDR3 is TGTGCCAGCAGCTTGGGAAGATGGGACACGAAGGGAATCTACGAGCAGTACTTC. Translated, it gives CASSLGRWDTKGIYEQYF. The rearrangement joins TRBV5-8 to TRBJ2-7, with TRBD1 as a possible D gene (6 bases). V was clipped by 0 bases and J by 3 bases, with 22 bases between them. The CDR3 is 18 amino acids. Germline values: CDR1 SGHTS, CDR2 YDEGEE.

This rearrangement joins TRBV10-2 to TRBJ1-1; 9 nucleotides align to TRBD1. Germline CDR1 and CDR2: WSHSY and SAAADI. This CDR3 is built from 14 residues. After removal of 6 bases from V and 4 bases from J, the junction contained 6 bases not matched to a gene. The CDR3 loop is CASRGGTGITEAFF. As DNA, the CDR3 is TGCGCCAGCAGGGGCGGGACAGGGATCACTGAAGCTTTCTTT.

V usage is TRBV9 and J usage is TRBJ1-3; TRBD1 is a possible D gene (6 bases). CDR1 is SGDLS, CDR2 YYNGEE, per germline. There are 16 residues in the CDR3. V was trimmed by 0 bases and J by 0 bases, leaving 10 bases between them. CDR3 nucleotide sequence: TGTGCCAGCAGCGTAGATTCAGGGGACTCTGGAAACACCATATATTTT. Amino acid sequence: CASSVDSGDSGNTIYF.

The table lists this clone with a count of one. This rearrangement joins TRBV19 to TRBJ2-4; tentatively, D is TRBD2 (6 bases). In germline, CDR1 is LNHDA, CDR2 SQIVND (reference sequence). Trimming removed 3 bases from V and 0 bases from J, with 15 bases in between. The CDR3 runs to 17 residues. The CDR3 DNA reads TGTGCCAGTAGTATTGAGGCGGGGTGGGGAGCCAAAAACATTCAGTACTTC. Translating it yields CASSIEAGWGAKNIQYF.

This chain uses TRBV18 with TRBJ1-4, with 7 nucleotides matching TRBD1. The V gene's germline CDR1 is KGHSH and CDR2 LQKENI. The CDR3 sequence is 16 residues long. Germline trimming cut 1 base from V and 7 bases from J; bases unmatched to any gene: 9. CDR3 DNA: TGTGCCAGCTCACCACGAGACAGGGCAACGGGTGAAAAACTGTTTTTT. Amino acids: CASSPRDRATGEKLFF.

This clone was found a few times. The chain has TRBV28 and TRBJ1-2; D is unresolved. CDR1 and CDR2 from the germline V gene are MDHEN and SYDVKM. The CDR3 covers 13 residues. The V end was cut by 6 bases, the J end by 5 bases, with 13 bases between. The DNA of the CDR3 is TGTGCCAGCAGGTACGCAAGAGAGTATGGCTACACCTTC. This encodes CASRYAREYGYTF.

The chain recombines TRBV5-1 with TRBJ2-3; TRBD2 matches 7 bases. Germline CDR1 and CDR2: SGHRS and YFSETQ. The junction had 12 bases not matched to a gene; V was cut back by 0 bases and J by 5 bases. This CDR3 is built from 17 residues. The CDR3 here is CASSLGASGARGDTQYF. The CDR3, as DNA: TGCGCCAGCAGCTTGGGGGCTAGCGGAGCCCGAGGAGATACGCAGTATTTT.

J is TRBJ2-5 and V is TRBV4-2; TRBD2 agrees at 8 bases. The V gene's germline CDR1 is LGHNA and CDR2 YNFKEQ. The CDR3 spans 17 residues. The CDR3 DNA reads as TGTGCTCACGGGCCTGCGGGAGGAAAAGCGGGCGAAGAGACCCAGTACTTC. Protein sequence: CAHGPAGGKAGEETQYF.

The chain combines TRBV7-8 with TRBJ1-2; a possible D gene is TRBD1 (6 bases). From germline, CDR1 is SGHVS and CDR2 FQNEAQ. V lost 5 bases to trimming and J lost 8 bases, with 15 bases between them. The CDR3 covers 13 residues. CDR3 bases: TGTGCCAGCAGCACCCGGACAGAGGGGGGCTACACCTTC. Encoded protein: CASSTRTEGGYTF.

V is TRBV6-5 and J is TRBJ2-7; TRBD2 aligns across 8 bases. Trimming cost V 7 bases and J 2 bases; bases outside gene matches: 7. Germline CDR1 reads MNHEY; CDR2 reads SVGAGI. The CDR3 is 14 amino acids. The CDR3 nucleotides read TGTGCCAGCACCCGAGCGGGGGACACCTACGAGCAGTACTTC. This gives the protein CASTRAGDTYEQYF.

This clone was detected only once. The chain combines TRBV29-1 with TRBJ1-2; 7 bases fit TRBD1. The CDR3 extends over 12 amino acids. V lost 2 bases and J lost 8; bases outside the gene matches: 5. Germline V CDR1 and CDR2: SQVTM, ANQGSEA. CDR3 DNA: TGCAGCGTTGAAAGGGGGCCGGGAGGCTACACCTTC. This translates into CSVERGPGGYTF. Variable domain in full (rest from reference TRBV29-1 and TRBJ1-2): SAVISQKPSRDICQRGTSLTIQCQVDSQVTMMFWYRQQPGQSLTLIATANQGSEATYESGFVIDKFPISRPNLTFSTLTVSNMSPEDSSIYLCSVERGPGGYTFGSGTRLTVV.

The chain is built from TRBV30 and TRBJ1-3; D is unclear. V was clipped by 5 bases and J by 0 bases, with 5 bases between them. Germline-derived CDR1 and CDR2 are GTSNPN and SVGIG (reference sequence). This CDR3 region has 12 residues. The CDR3 coding sequence is TGTGCCTGGGCAGTCTCTGGAAACACCATATATTTT. Translation gives CAWAVSGNTIYF.

The gene calls are TRBV19 and TRBJ2-5; 10 nucleotides agree with TRBD2. CDR3 length: 15 amino acids. Germline values: CDR1 LNHDA, CDR2 SQIVND (reference sequence). Unmatched junction bases numbered 6, after V lost 6 bases and J lost 2 bases. The CDR3 sequence: CASSLTSGQQETQYF. The CDR3 DNA sequence: TGTGCCAGTAGCCTGACTAGCGGGCAGCAAGAGACCCAGTACTTC.

The V gene is TRBV18, the J gene TRBJ1-3; D not resolved. The CDR3 covers 16 residues. The germline V and J ends were trimmed by 3 bases and 0 bases, with 12 bases remaining between them. CDR1 KGHSH and CDR2 LQKENI come from the germline V gene. As DNA, the CDR3 is TGTGCCAGCTCACCCGGAGGACCCCGCTCTGGAAACACCATATATTTT. The encoded protein is CASSPGGPRSGNTIYF.

The CDR3 DNA is TGTGCCAGCAGTGTCCCCCCGGGACAGGGGGTATCCTACGAGCAGTACTTC. This translates into CASSVPPGQGVSYEQYF. The rearrangement joins TRBV6-1 to TRBJ2-7, with TRBD1 matching 11 bases. The V and J ends lost 4 bases and 1 base, in that order; junction bases with no gene match: 9. Germline loops: CDR1 MNHNS, CDR2 SASEGT. The CDR3 runs to 17 residues.

This sequence joins TRBV2 and TRBJ2-1; no clear D. This CDR3 comprises 13 residues. Trimming stripped 7 bases from V and 2 bases from J, with 9 bases between. In germline, CDR1 is SNHLY, CDR2 FYNNEI. The CDR3 region has the DNA TGTGCCAGCACCCCGGCCGCCTACAATGAGCAGTTCTTC. It encodes CASTPAAYNEQFF.

The chain employs TRBV4-3 and TRBJ1-2; 8 bases are shared with TRBD1. The CDR3 has 14 residues. Germline V lookup: CDR1 LGHNA, CDR2 YSLEER. V lost 3 bases to trimming and J lost 8 bases; unmatched junction nucleotides: 8. The chain's CDR3 is CASSQSDRGGGYTF. The CDR3 DNA is TGCGCCAGCAGCCAGAGCGACAGGGGTGGCGGCTACACCTTC.

The genes are TRBV5-1 and TRBJ2-1; D might be TRBD2 (6 bases). This CDR3 has 15 amino acids. V was trimmed by 0 bases and J by 0 bases, leaving 7 bases between them. Germline loops: CDR1 SGHRS, CDR2 YFSETQ. CDR3 residues: CASSLAGSSYNEQFF. CDR3 nucleotide sequence: TGCGCCAGCAGCTTGGCCGGGAGCTCCTACAATGAGCAGTTCTTC.

J is TRBJ1-1 and V is TRBV11-1, with a tentative D call TRBD1 (5 bases). CDR1 SGHAT and CDR2 FQDESV come from the germline V gene (reference sequence). This CDR3 region has 13 residues. Trimming took 6 bases from V and 1 from J, leaving 9 bases between them. The CDR3: CASSRTGNTEAFF. The CDR3, as DNA: TGTGCCAGCAGTCGTACAGGGAACACTGAAGCTTTCTTT.

This chain joins TRBV6-1 and TRBJ2-7; D is unresolved. Trimming removed 1 base from V and 3 bases from J, with 10 bases in between. Germline CDR1 MNHNS, CDR2 SASEGT. The CDR3 extends over 14 amino acids. CDR3 nucleotides: TGTGCCAGCAGTGAAGTCGGGCGGTACTACGAGCAGTACTTC. Protein: CASSEVGRYYEQYF.

The chain combines TRBV30 with TRBJ1-5, with TRBD1 as a possible D gene (6 bases). Looked up from germline, CDR1 is GTSNPN and CDR2 is SVGIG (reference sequence). V dropped 2 bases and J dropped 6 bases, with 11 bases sitting between them. This CDR3 region has 13 residues. This CDR3 is CAWSPGVSQPQHF. Written as DNA, the CDR3 is TGTGCCTGGAGTCCAGGGGTCAGTCAGCCCCAGCATTTT.

The CDR3 reads CASSLWGTGEAFF. CDR3 nucleotide sequence: TGTGCCAGCAGTTTATGGGGGACAGGGGAAGCTTTCTTT. This chain joins TRBV27 and TRBJ1-1; 9 nucleotides align to TRBD1. The CDR3 sequence is 13 residues long. Per germline, CDR1 MNHEY and CDR2 SMNVEV (reference sequence). V was clipped by 1 base and J by 8 bases; unmatched bases: 2.